These 20 T cell receptor beta chains came from one sample sequenced in a study of Ad26.COV2.S vaccination and SARS-CoV-2 variants. Using immunoSEQ multiplex PCR, the repertoire was profiled, and TCRdb retains in-frame clones only, with some absent. Of 440,000 or so clones listed, 90% are singletons. Treatment reported: some 20 received Ad26.COV2.S at low or high dose, single or two shots; roughly five received placebo; per-sample allocation not given. Sampling happened 63 days after the first vaccine or placebo injection. Sequencing was performed on peripheral blood, taken in a trial of Ad26.COV2.S vaccine versus placebo. All receptors derive from a person aged 18-65 years who received the Ad26.COV2.S COVID-19 vaccine or a placebo.

The rearrangement joins TRBV4-2 to TRBJ2-2, with 9 nucleotides matching TRBD1. Germline CDR1 and CDR2: LGHNA and YNFKEQ. The CDR3 contains 16 residues. Trimming at V came to 2 bases and at J to 1 base, leaving 2 bases not matched to a gene. CDR3 bases: TGTGCCAGCAGCCAATCGGGACAGGGGAACACCGGGGAGCTGTTTTTT. Protein product: CASSQSGQGNTGELFF.

This clone was seen more than once but under ten times. The genes are TRBV7-2 and TRBJ2-7; possible D gene TRBD1, 8 bases. The CDR3 sequence is 14 residues long. CDR1 is SGHTA and CDR2 is FQGNSA in the germline V gene. With 5 bases removed from V and 7 bases from J, the gap between germline ends came to 18 bases. As DNA, the CDR3 is TGTGCCAGCAGCACACAGGGGGGGCGCAGGGAGCAGTACTTC. This codes for CASSTQGGRREQYF.

The CDR3 sequence: CAWSVDVAKNIQYF. CDR3 nucleotide sequence: TGTGCCTGGAGTGTCGATGTAGCCAAAAACATTCAGTACTTC. The V gene is TRBV30, the J gene TRBJ2-4, with D unclear. Trimming took 0 bases from V and 0 from J, leaving 6 bases between them. Germline CDR1 GTSNPN, CDR2 SVGIG (reference sequence). CDR3 length: 14 amino acids.

V is TRBV27 and J is TRBJ2-1, with 15 bases fitting TRBD2. Germline V CDR1 and CDR2: MNHEY, SMNVEV (reference sequence). This CDR3 is 17 amino acids long. The junction had 8 bases not matched to a gene; V was cut back by 4 bases and J by 7 bases. CDR3 bases: TGTGCCAGCAGTTCAAACCTCGGACTAGCGGGAGGGAATGAGCAGTTCTTC. Amino acid sequence: CASSSNLGLAGGNEQFF.

The chain carries TRBV12-5 and TRBJ2-3; D may match TRBD1 or TRBD2 (6 bases each). Germline V gene lookup returns CDR1 LGHNT and CDR2 FRNRAP. With 0 bases removed from V and 1 base from J, the gap between germline ends came to 8 bases. The CDR3 runs 15 residues. Here the CDR3 reads CASGLVGGRTDTQYF. The CDR3 nucleotides are TGTGCTAGTGGTTTGGTAGGGGGGCGCACAGATACGCAGTATTTT.

This chain uses TRBV27 with TRBJ2-3; D is unresolved. Germline CDR1 MNHEY, CDR2 SMNVEV (reference sequence). CDR3 length: 15 residues. Trimming removed 2 bases at V and 2 bases at J, with 11 bases between. The CDR3 DNA reads TGTGCCAGCAGTTTAAACAGCCCATCCACAGATACGCAGTATTTT. Residues: CASSLNSPSTDTQYF.

V gene TRBV19 combines with J gene TRBJ2-5; TRBD1 aligns across 7 bases. J gave up 1 base and V 4 bases, and 3 bases lay outside the gene matches. Germline V gene lookup returns CDR1 LNHDA and CDR2 SQIVND (reference sequence). The CDR3 extends over 14 amino acids. The DNA of the CDR3 is TGTGCCAGTAGTAGGCGACAGGGCCAAGAGACCCAGTACTTC. Translating gives CASSRRQGQETQYF.

The chain carries TRBV18 and TRBJ2-3, with 9 bases lining up with TRBD2. This CDR3 contains 17 residues. Per the germline V gene, CDR1 is KGHSH and CDR2 is LQKENI. The trim removed 0 bases at V and 5 bases at J, leaving 9 bases unmatched. CDR3 coding DNA: TGTGCCAGCTCACCACCGGCGGCGGGAGGGCTGGGAGATACGCAGTATTTT. Encoded protein: CASSPPAAGGLGDTQYF.

J is TRBJ2-5 and V is TRBV4-2, with 11 bases identical to TRBD2. Germline CDR1 is LGHNA and CDR2 is YNFKEQ. The junction had 6 bases not matched to a gene; V was cut back by 5 bases and J by 4 bases. The CDR3 consists of 15 residues. The CDR3 reads CASSILLAGVETQYF. CDR3 sequence (DNA): TGTGCCAGCAGCATATTACTAGCGGGAGTAGAGACCCAGTACTTC.

The V call is TRBV7-2, the J call TRBJ2-1; TRBD2 agrees at 11 bases. V was pared by 5 bases and J by 2 bases, with 2 bases of the junction left unmatched. CDR1 SGHTA and CDR2 FQGNSA come from the germline V gene. The CDR3 runs to 15 residues. The CDR3 DNA follows: TGTGCCAGCAGCCATAGCGGGAGGGCCTACAATGAGCAGTTCTTC. Translation: CASSHSGRAYNEQFF.

The CDR3 DNA sequence: TGTGCCAGCAGCTTGAGAGATACGCAGTATTTT. Translation: CASSLRDTQYF. The chain recombines TRBV7-9 with TRBJ2-3; D gene ambiguous. This CDR3 is 11 amino acids long. Germline V gene sequence: CDR1 SEHNR, CDR2 FQNEAQ (reference sequence). With 3 bases removed from V and 5 bases from J, the gap between germline ends came to 3 bases.

V and J are TRBV19 and TRBJ2-1; D is perhaps TRBD2 (6 bases). From germline, CDR1 is LNHDA and CDR2 SQIVND (reference sequence). The CDR3 length is 18 residues. Trimming shortened V by 2 bases and J by 2 bases, and 19 bases separated the two germline ends. The CDR3 loop is CASSIRARRVAPYNEQFF. DNA for the CDR3: TGTGCCAGTAGTATAAGGGCGCGGAGGGTAGCGCCCTACAATGAGCAGTTCTTC.

This chain links TRBV3-1 (or the pseudogene TRBV3-2) with TRBJ2-1; 8 bases line up with TRBD1. CDR1 and CDR2 from the germline V gene are LGHDT and YNNKEL (reference sequence). V dropped 3 bases and J dropped 8; count of bases not matched to a gene: 3. This CDR3 contains 13 residues. CDR3 coding DNA: TGTGCCAGCAGCCAGCGGACAGGGTATGAGCAGTTCTTC. It yields the protein CASSQRTGYEQFF.

This chain uses TRBV5-4 with TRBJ2-3; D assignment may be TRBD1 or TRBD2 (5 bases each). Germline CDR1 and CDR2: SGHNT and YYREEE (reference sequence). The ends were cut back, 3 bases at V and 1 base at J, with 12 bases in the middle. This CDR3 spans 15 amino acids. The CDR3 here is CASSYRDPRTDTQYF. Written as DNA, the CDR3 is TGTGCCAGCAGCTACCGGGACCCCCGCACAGATACGCAGTATTTT.

The chain combines TRBV19 with TRBJ2-1, with 12 positions matching TRBD2. V shed 3 bases, J shed 9 bases, and the junction held 9 bases outside the gene matches. The germline V gene encodes CDR1 LNHDA and CDR2 SQIVND (reference sequence). CDR3 length: 16 residues. The CDR3 spells CASSMVPSGRAGEQFF. In DNA form, the CDR3 reads TGTGCCAGTAGTATGGTCCCTAGCGGGAGGGCCGGTGAGCAGTTCTTC. The whole variable domain, filled in from reference TRBV19 and TRBJ2-1, reads DGGITQSPKYLFRKEGQNVTLSCEQNLNHDAMYWYRQDPGQGLRLIYYSQIVNDFQKGDIAEGYSVSREKKESFPLTVTSAQKNPTAFYLCASSMVPSGRAGEQFFGPGTRLTVL.

The rearrangement uses TRBV7-9 and TRBJ2-1; 13 bases are shared with TRBD2. This CDR3 spans 16 amino acids. J gave up 7 bases and V 5 bases, and 8 bases lay outside the gene matches. CDR1 and CDR2 (germline): SEHNR, FQNEAQ (reference sequence). CDR3 nucleotide sequence: TGTGCCAGCAGCAAAACTAGCGGGAGGGCCCGGAATGAGCAGTTCTTC. Its protein product is CASSKTSGRARNEQFF.

The chain recombines TRBV4-3 with TRBJ1-2; TRBD1 agrees at 7 bases. V was clipped by 4 bases and J by 2 bases; unmatched bases: 4. This CDR3 is 14 amino acids long. Germline V CDR1 and CDR2: LGHNA, YSLEER. The CDR3 nucleotides are TGCGCCAGCAGCCCACAGGGGACCAACTATGGCTACACCTTC. Protein product: CASSPQGTNYGYTF.

The genes are TRBV27 and TRBJ1-6, with 7 bases matching TRBD1. The V gene end was trimmed by 3 bases and the J gene end by 9 bases; junction bases not matched to a gene: 5. CDR3 size: 14 residues. Per germline, CDR1 MNHEY and CDR2 SMNVEV (reference sequence). The CDR3 here is CASSFDRAGSPLHF. CDR3 bases: TGTGCCAGCAGTTTCGACAGGGCAGGTTCACCCCTCCACTTT.

The rearrangement uses TRBV4-3 and TRBJ2-7; TRBD1 aligns across 10 bases. Per germline, CDR1 LGHNA and CDR2 YSLEER. This CDR3 has 15 amino acids. The V and J ends lost 1 base and 7 bases, in that order; junction bases with no gene match: 7. CDR3 nucleotide sequence: TGCGCCAGCAGCCAAGGGACAGGGGGGAGAGGGGAGCAGTACTTC. Its translation: CASSQGTGGRGEQYF.

The J gene is TRBJ2-1, the V gene TRBV18; TRBD1 aligns across 7 bases. V was pared by 5 bases and J by 5 bases, with 3 bases of the junction left unmatched. The CDR3 consists of 13 residues. Germline loops: CDR1 KGHSH, CDR2 LQKENI. CDR3 sequence (DNA): TGTGCCAGCTCAACGGACAGGCACAATGAGCAGTTCTTC. Translation gives CASSTDRHNEQFF.